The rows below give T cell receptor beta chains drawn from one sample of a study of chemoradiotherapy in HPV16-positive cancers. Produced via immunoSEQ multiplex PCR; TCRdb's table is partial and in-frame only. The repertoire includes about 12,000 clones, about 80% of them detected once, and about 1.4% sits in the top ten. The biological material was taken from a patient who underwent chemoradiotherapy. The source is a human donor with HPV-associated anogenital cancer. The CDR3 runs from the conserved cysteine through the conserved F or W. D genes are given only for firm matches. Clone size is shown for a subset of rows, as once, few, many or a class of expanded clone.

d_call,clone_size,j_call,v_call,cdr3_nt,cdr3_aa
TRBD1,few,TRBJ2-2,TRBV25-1,TGTGCCACCTCAAGAGGACAGGGGGCGAACGGGGAGCTGTTTTTT,CATSRGQGANGELFF
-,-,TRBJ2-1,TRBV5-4,TGTGCCAGCAGCTTGGCCCCCCGGGATGAGCAGTTCTTC,CASSLAPRDEQFF
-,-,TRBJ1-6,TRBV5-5,TGTGCCAGCAGCGGAGGGGACGGGACTTCACCCCTCCACTTT,CASSGGDGTSPLHF
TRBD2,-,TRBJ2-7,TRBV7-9,TGTGCCAGCAGCTCGACTAGCGGGCCATACGAGCAGTACTTC,CASSSTSGPYEQYF
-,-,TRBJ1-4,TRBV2,TGTGCCAGCAGTTACCAGTCAGGAGGTGAAAAACTGTTTTTT,CASSYQSGGEKLFF
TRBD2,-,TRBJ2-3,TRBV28,TGTGCCAGCACCAAAGCGGGGATCACAGATACGCAGTATTTT,CASTKAGITDTQYF
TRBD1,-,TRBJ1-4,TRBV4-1,TGCGCCAGCAGCCATCCGGGACAGGGACAGGAAAAACTGTTTTTT,CASSHPGQGQEKLFF
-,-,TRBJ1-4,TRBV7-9,TGTGCCAGCAGCTTAGCTATTAATGAAAAACTGTTTTTT,CASSLAINEKLFF
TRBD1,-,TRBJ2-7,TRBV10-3,TGTGCCATCAGGGATCAGGGGGCCGGGAACCACGAGCAGTACTTC,CAIRDQGAGNHEQYF
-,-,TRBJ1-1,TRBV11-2,TGTGCCAGCATCAGGGTTTCTGAAGCTTTCTTT,CASIRVSEAFF
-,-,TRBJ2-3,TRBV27,TGTGCCACTGCTGCCCGGGGGATGATCTCAGATACGCAGTATTTT,CATAARGMISDTQYF
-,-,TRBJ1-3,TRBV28,TGTGCCAGCAGTTCCCCAGGGCACGGAAACACCATATATTTT,CASSSPGHGNTIYF
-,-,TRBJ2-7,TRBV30,TGTGCCTGGAGTGTCCTCCAGGGACAATATTACGAGCAGTACTTC,CAWSVLQGQYYEQYF
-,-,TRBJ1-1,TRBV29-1,TGCAGCGTCGAGAAGTCTGTCCCTGAAGCTTTCTTT,CSVEKSVPEAFF
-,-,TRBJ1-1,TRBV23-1,TGCGCCAGCAATGAAGCTTTCTTT,CASNEAFF
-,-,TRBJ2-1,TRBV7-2,TGTGCCAGCAGCTTAGGATGGCAGAACTACAATGAGCAGTTCTTC,CASSLGWQNYNEQFF
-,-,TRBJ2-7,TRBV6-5,TGTGCCAGCAGTTACGGGGCACCCATAGGCGAGCAGTACTTC,CASSYGAPIGEQYF
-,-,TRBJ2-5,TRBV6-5,TGTGCCAGCAGTCCACAGGAGATAAGGGAGACCCAGTACTTC,CASSPQEIRETQYF
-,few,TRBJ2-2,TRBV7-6,TGTGCCAGCAGTCCTACTACGGGACACGATATCACCGGGGAGCTGTTTTTT,CASSPTTGHDITGELFF
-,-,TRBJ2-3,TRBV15,TGTGCCACCAGCAGAGATCTGAGGGGCACAGATACGCAGTATTTT,CATSRDLRGTDTQYF
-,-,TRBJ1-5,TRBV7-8,TGTGCCAGCAGCCCCCCGGCGGGTCAGCCCCAGCATTTT,CASSPPAGQPQHF
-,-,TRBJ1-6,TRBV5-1,TGCGCCAGCAGCCTCATGGGGGGAAGGCTGAATTATTCACCCCTCCACTTT,CASSLMGGRLNYSPLHF
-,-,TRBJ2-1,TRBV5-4,TGTGCCAGCAGGGGGTTAGCCAATGAGCAGTTCTTC,CASRGLANEQFF
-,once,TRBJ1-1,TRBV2,TGTGCCAGCAGTGACGTTAGGACATCTAGCGCTGAAGCTTTCTTT,CASSDVRTSSAEAFF
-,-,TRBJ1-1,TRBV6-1,TGTGCCAGCAGCGCCGAGGGGCAGTCCACTGAAGCTTTCTTT,CASSAEGQSTEAFF
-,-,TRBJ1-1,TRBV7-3,TGTGCCAGCAGCTTAAGCTCTTACACTGAAGCTTTCTTT,CASSLSSYTEAFF
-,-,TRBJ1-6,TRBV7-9,TGTGCCAGCAGCTTCCCAGGGAGCAGGTCACCCCTCCACTTT,CASSFPGSRSPLHF
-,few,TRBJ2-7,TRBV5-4,TGTGCCAGCAGCTCGCCAGGTCCTCCCTACGAGCAGTACTTC,CASSSPGPPYEQYF
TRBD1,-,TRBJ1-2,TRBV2,TGTGCCAGCAGGGACAGGGAGAGGGATGGCTACACCTTC,CASRDRERDGYTF
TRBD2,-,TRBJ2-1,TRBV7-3,TGTGCCAGCAGCTTAGCGGGGGGCATCTACAATGAGCAGTTCTTC,CASSLAGGIYNEQFF
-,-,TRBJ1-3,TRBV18,TGTGCCAGCTCACCCGCCTCGGGCTCTGGAAACACCATATATTTT,CASSPASGSGNTIYF
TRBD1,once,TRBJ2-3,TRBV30,TGTGCCTGCCAACCGGGACAGGGAACGCAGTATTTT,CACQPGQGTQYF
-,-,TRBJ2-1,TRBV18,TGTGCCAGCTCCCTCCGGGCACCAAGCTCCTACAATGAGCAGTTCTTC,CASSLRAPSSYNEQFF
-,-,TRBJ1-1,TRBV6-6,TGTGCCAGCAGTTACTCGAGTTCTGCGGGAGCTGAAGCTTTCTTT,CASSYSSSAGAEAFF
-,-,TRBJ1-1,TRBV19,TGTGCCAGTAGTCCGACTGGGGGCGGCACTGAAGCTTTCTTT,CASSPTGGGTEAFF
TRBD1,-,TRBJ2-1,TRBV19,TGTGCCACCCAAGGACAGGGGGCGGCCGGTGAGCAGTTCTTC,CATQGQGAAGEQFF
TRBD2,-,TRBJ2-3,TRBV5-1,TGCGCCAGCAGCTTGGGTACTAGCGGGAGCACAGATACGCAGTATTTT,CASSLGTSGSTDTQYF
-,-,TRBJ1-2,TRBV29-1,TGCAGCGTTTTAGAACACACCGGTGGGTATGGCTACACCTTC,CSVLEHTGGYGYTF
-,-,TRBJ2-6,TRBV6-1,TGTGCCAGCAGTGAAGAGGGGTCCGGGGCCAACGTCCTGACTTTC,CASSEEGSGANVLTF
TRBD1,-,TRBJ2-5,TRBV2,TGTGCCAGCATTAGCCGGGACAGCCAAGAGACCCAGTACTTC,CASISRDSQETQYF